Shown below are 21 T cell receptor beta chains from a single sample sequenced in a study of T cell responses to AZD1222 COVID-19 vaccine. The method was immunoSEQ multiplex PCR; TCRdb's version includes in-frame clones alone and lacks a portion of them. The data show 140,000 to 150,000 clones, roughly 88% seen once. Sequencing used peripheral blood, obtained on day 0 of AZD1222 vaccination. The source of these receptors is an adult in good health.

Here the CDR3 reads CASSLGGQGALHF. The CDR3 DNA sequence: TGTGCCAGCAGTTTAGGGGGACAGGGGGCCCTCCACTTT. V is TRBV12-3 or TRBV12-4 and J is TRBJ1-6, with 11 bases fitting TRBD1. The CDR3 sequence is 13 residues long. J lost 14 bases, V lost 1 base, and 1 base had no gene match.

The V and J genes are TRBV7-9 and TRBJ1-1, with TRBD1 as a possible D gene (5 bases). Trimming took off 2 bases at V and 4 bases at J, with 11 bases between the two ends. The CDR3 extends over 14 amino acids. Per the germline V gene, CDR1 is SEHNR and CDR2 is FQNEAQ (reference sequence). The CDR3 spells CASSLRYGGTEAFF. Here the CDR3 DNA reads TGTGCCAGCAGCTTAAGATATGGGGGCACTGAAGCTTTCTTT. Together with reference TRBV7-9 and TRBJ1-1, the CDR3 gives the full variable domain: DTGVSQNPRHKITKRGQNVTFRCDPISEHNRLYWYRQTLGQGPEFLTYFQNEAQLEKSRLLSDRFSAERPKGSFSTLEIQRTEQGDSAMYLCASSLRYGGTEAFFGQGTRLTVV.

The gene calls are TRBV2 and TRBJ2-2, with D tentatively TRBD1 (6 bases). Trimming stripped 6 bases from V and 8 bases from J, with 16 bases between. Germline values: CDR1 SNHLY, CDR2 FYNNEI. CDR3 size: 14 residues. The CDR3 protein is CASRERGTKGELFF. DNA for the CDR3: TGTGCCAGCAGGGAACGTGGGACAAAAGGGGAGCTGTTTTTT. Looking up the rest from reference TRBV2 and TRBJ2-2 gives the full variable domain: EPEVTQTPSHQVTQMGQEVILRCVPISNHLYFYWYRQILGQKVEFLVSFYNNEISEKSEIFDDQFSVERPDGSNFTLKIRSTKLEDSAMYFCASRERGTKGELFFGEGSRLTVL.

This clone occurred a few times. The rearrangement uses TRBV4-2 and TRBJ1-1; no firm D call. V dropped 5 bases and J dropped 1 base, with 8 bases sitting between them. The CDR3 contains 13 residues. Germline CDR1 LGHNA, CDR2 YNFKEQ. CDR3 nucleotide sequence: TGTGCCAGCAGCTCGTTTGGGAACACTGAAGCTTTCTTT. Translating it yields CASSSFGNTEAFF.

The chain employs TRBV27 and TRBJ1-1, with D possibly TRBD1 on 5 matching bases. CDR1 and CDR2 (germline): MNHEY, SMNVEV (reference sequence). V was clipped by 3 bases and J by 4 bases, with 18 bases between them. CDR3 length: 16 amino acids. The CDR3 loop reads CASSFGTQGLGTEAFF. In nucleotides, the CDR3 is TGTGCCAGCAGTTTCGGGACCCAGGGTCTGGGCACTGAAGCTTTCTTT.

The rearrangement uses TRBV12-5 and TRBJ2-1, with 13 bases fitting TRBD2. The germline CDR1 and CDR2 sequences are LGHNT and FRNRAP. This CDR3 is built from 17 residues. V was pared by 0 bases and J by 4 bases, with 3 bases of the junction left unmatched. Here the CDR3 reads CASGLVLAGGRYNEQFF. The CDR3 region has the DNA TGTGCTAGTGGTTTGGTACTAGCGGGGGGGCGTTACAATGAGCAGTTCTTC.

This sequence joins TRBV19 and TRBJ2-2, with D tentatively TRBD2 (6 bases). The ends were cut back, 4 bases at V and 2 bases at J, with 8 bases in the middle. CDR3 length: 14 amino acids. Germline-derived CDR1 and CDR2 are LNHDA and SQIVND (reference sequence). DNA of the CDR3: TGTGCCAGTAGTACGGGGGTTAACACCGGGGAGCTGTTTTTT. It specifies CASSTGVNTGELFF.

This clone was counted a single time. V is TRBV6-5 and J is TRBJ1-1, with 7 bases matching TRBD1. The trim removed 5 bases at V and 9 bases at J, leaving 6 bases unmatched. Germline V gene data show CDR1 as MNHEY and CDR2 as SVGAGI. The CDR3 sequence is 12 residues long. The CDR3 here is CASSPRQGKAFF. In DNA, the CDR3 is TGTGCCAGCAGTCCCCGACAGGGAAAAGCTTTCTTT.

The V gene is TRBV19, the J gene TRBJ1-2; maybe TRBD1 (5 bases). The V gene lost 5 bases and the J gene lost 0 bases, with 22 bases spanning the gap. The V gene's germline CDR1 is LNHDA and CDR2 SQIVND (reference sequence). The CDR3 is 18 amino acids. The CDR3 region is CASSPPRGRRVSNYGYTF. The CDR3 nucleotides read TGTGCCAGTAGTCCTCCCCGGGGACGTAGGGTATCTAACTATGGCTACACCTTC. Variable domain in full (rest from reference TRBV19 and TRBJ1-2): DGGITQSPKYLFRKEGQNVTLSCEQNLNHDAMYWYRQDPGQGLRLIYYSQIVNDFQKGDIAEGYSVSREKKESFPLTVTSAQKNPTAFYLCASSPPRGRRVSNYGYTFGSGTRLTVV.

The genes are TRBV3-1 (or the pseudogene TRBV3-2) and TRBJ1-1; D call uncertain. The CDR3 runs to 12 residues. Germline V CDR1 and CDR2: LGHDT, YNNKEL (reference sequence). Trimming cost V 0 bases and J 8 bases, with 7 bases left between them. CDR3 coding DNA: TGTGCCAGCAGCCAAGATTTCGGGGAAGCTTTCTTT. It is translated as CASSQDFGEAFF.

A single count supports this clone. The genes are TRBV18 and TRBJ2-1; 9 bases line up with TRBD2. The trim removed 3 bases at V and 4 bases at J, leaving 10 bases unmatched. Germline V gives CDR1 KGHSH, CDR2 LQKENI. The CDR3 is made up of 17 amino acids. The CDR3: CASSPQAGGRRYNEQFF. The CDR3 bases are TGTGCCAGCTCACCCCAAGCGGGGGGCAGGCGGTACAATGAGCAGTTCTTC.

This chain's CDR3 is CASSAGTGNTGELFF. The CDR3 nucleotides are TGTGCCAGCAGTGCCGGGACGGGGAACACCGGGGAGCTGTTTTTT. This chain links TRBV6-4 with TRBJ2-2, with D tentatively TRBD1 or TRBD2 (5 bases each). Per the germline V gene, CDR1 is MRHNA and CDR2 is SNTAGT. This CDR3 has 15 amino acids. The germline V and J ends were trimmed by 4 bases and 1 base, with 10 bases remaining between them.

The gene calls are TRBV10-3 and TRBJ1-1, with 8 bases that match TRBD1. The CDR3 length is 15 residues. With V trimmed by 6 bases and J by 1 base, 7 bases remained unmatched. Germline V gene sequence: CDR1 ENHRY, CDR2 SYGVKD. The CDR3 region has the DNA TGTGCCATCAGAACAGGGGGGTCAGAGAACACTGAAGCTTTCTTT. Translating gives CAIRTGGSENTEAFF.

J is TRBJ2-5 and V is TRBV11-2, with D possibly called TRBD1 or TRBD2 (5 bases each). Trimming removed 3 bases at V and 1 base at J, with 15 bases between. This CDR3 has 16 residues. Germline CDR1 SGHAT, CDR2 FQNNGV. CDR3 amino acids: CASSLDTGRRQETQYF. CDR3 coding DNA: TGTGCCAGCAGCTTGGACACGGGACGCCGCCAAGAGACCCAGTACTTC.

This clone was observed a single time. The V and J genes are TRBV10-1 and TRBJ1-2, with D perhaps TRBD1 (6 bases). V was clipped by 8 bases and J by 5 bases, with 24 bases between them. In germline, CDR1 is WNHNN, CDR2 SYGVQD (reference sequence). The CDR3 has 16 amino acids. The CDR3 DNA follows: TGCGCCAGCCATCTAACCCCCCGGACAGACGAATATGGCTACACCTTC. Encoded protein: CASHLTPRTDEYGYTF.

The chain uses TRBV9 and TRBJ1-1; D remains unclear. The CDR3 is 16 amino acids. Trimming stripped 4 bases from V and 3 bases from J, with 19 bases between. The germline gives CDR1 SGDLS, CDR2 YYNGEE. CDR3 sequence reads: CASSSAPRGSYTEAFF. CDR3 nucleotide sequence: TGTGCCAGCAGCTCCGCGCCCCGTGGCAGCTACACTGAAGCTTTCTTT.

The chain uses TRBV18 and TRBJ1-6; tentatively, D is TRBD1 (5 bases). V lost 2 bases and J lost 7, with 12 bases in between. The CDR3 is 15 amino acids. The germline CDR1 and CDR2 sequences are KGHSH and LQKENI. The CDR3 is CASSPGSGANSPLHF. As DNA, the CDR3 is TGTGCCAGCTCACCAGGTAGTGGGGCGAATTCACCCCTCCACTTT.

V is TRBV12-5 and J is TRBJ2-7, with unresolved D. The germline V and J ends were trimmed by 4 bases and 4 bases, with 17 bases remaining between them. This CDR3 has 15 residues. Germline V gene sequence: CDR1 LGHNT, CDR2 FRNRAP. The CDR3 sequence: CASGSTEPPSYEQYF. CDR3 DNA: TGTGCTAGTGGTTCCACAGAACCTCCCTCGTACGAGCAGTACTTC. Complete variable domain (other parts from reference TRBV12-5 and TRBJ2-7): DARVTQTPRHKVTEMGQEVTMRCQPILGHNTVFWYRQTMMQGLELLAYFRNRAPLDDSGMPKDRFSAEMPDATLATLKIQPSEPRDSAVYFCASGSTEPPSYEQYFGPGTRLTVT.

The rearrangement joins TRBV7-3 to TRBJ2-7; D remains unclear. The CDR3 has 15 amino acids. Germline CDR1 is SGHTA and CDR2 is FQGTGA. The V end lost 1 base, the J end lost 2 bases, and 12 bases lay between the germline ends. The CDR3: CASSLSSETAYEQYF. CDR3 DNA: TGTGCCAGCAGCTTAAGCTCAGAAACTGCCTACGAGCAGTACTTC.

The chain combines TRBV11-3 with TRBJ1-6, with D possibly being TRBD1 (6 bases). The germline V and J ends were trimmed by 2 bases and 9 bases, with 14 bases remaining between them. The germline V gene encodes CDR1 SGHNT and CDR2 YENEEA. The CDR3 consists of 15 residues. The DNA for the CDR3 is TGTGCCAGCAGCTTATCTGGGGGGCCCGGTTCACCCCTCCACTTT. Protein sequence: CASSLSGGPGSPLHF.

V and J are TRBV29-1 and TRBJ1-1; D call uncertain. Trimming took 4 bases from V and 5 from J, leaving 8 bases between them. The CDR3 totals 11 residues. Germline V gene sequence: CDR1 SQVTM, CDR2 ANQGSEA. CDR3 protein: CSVGGRTEAFF. The CDR3 bases are TGCAGCGTTGGTGGGAGGACTGAAGCTTTCTTT.